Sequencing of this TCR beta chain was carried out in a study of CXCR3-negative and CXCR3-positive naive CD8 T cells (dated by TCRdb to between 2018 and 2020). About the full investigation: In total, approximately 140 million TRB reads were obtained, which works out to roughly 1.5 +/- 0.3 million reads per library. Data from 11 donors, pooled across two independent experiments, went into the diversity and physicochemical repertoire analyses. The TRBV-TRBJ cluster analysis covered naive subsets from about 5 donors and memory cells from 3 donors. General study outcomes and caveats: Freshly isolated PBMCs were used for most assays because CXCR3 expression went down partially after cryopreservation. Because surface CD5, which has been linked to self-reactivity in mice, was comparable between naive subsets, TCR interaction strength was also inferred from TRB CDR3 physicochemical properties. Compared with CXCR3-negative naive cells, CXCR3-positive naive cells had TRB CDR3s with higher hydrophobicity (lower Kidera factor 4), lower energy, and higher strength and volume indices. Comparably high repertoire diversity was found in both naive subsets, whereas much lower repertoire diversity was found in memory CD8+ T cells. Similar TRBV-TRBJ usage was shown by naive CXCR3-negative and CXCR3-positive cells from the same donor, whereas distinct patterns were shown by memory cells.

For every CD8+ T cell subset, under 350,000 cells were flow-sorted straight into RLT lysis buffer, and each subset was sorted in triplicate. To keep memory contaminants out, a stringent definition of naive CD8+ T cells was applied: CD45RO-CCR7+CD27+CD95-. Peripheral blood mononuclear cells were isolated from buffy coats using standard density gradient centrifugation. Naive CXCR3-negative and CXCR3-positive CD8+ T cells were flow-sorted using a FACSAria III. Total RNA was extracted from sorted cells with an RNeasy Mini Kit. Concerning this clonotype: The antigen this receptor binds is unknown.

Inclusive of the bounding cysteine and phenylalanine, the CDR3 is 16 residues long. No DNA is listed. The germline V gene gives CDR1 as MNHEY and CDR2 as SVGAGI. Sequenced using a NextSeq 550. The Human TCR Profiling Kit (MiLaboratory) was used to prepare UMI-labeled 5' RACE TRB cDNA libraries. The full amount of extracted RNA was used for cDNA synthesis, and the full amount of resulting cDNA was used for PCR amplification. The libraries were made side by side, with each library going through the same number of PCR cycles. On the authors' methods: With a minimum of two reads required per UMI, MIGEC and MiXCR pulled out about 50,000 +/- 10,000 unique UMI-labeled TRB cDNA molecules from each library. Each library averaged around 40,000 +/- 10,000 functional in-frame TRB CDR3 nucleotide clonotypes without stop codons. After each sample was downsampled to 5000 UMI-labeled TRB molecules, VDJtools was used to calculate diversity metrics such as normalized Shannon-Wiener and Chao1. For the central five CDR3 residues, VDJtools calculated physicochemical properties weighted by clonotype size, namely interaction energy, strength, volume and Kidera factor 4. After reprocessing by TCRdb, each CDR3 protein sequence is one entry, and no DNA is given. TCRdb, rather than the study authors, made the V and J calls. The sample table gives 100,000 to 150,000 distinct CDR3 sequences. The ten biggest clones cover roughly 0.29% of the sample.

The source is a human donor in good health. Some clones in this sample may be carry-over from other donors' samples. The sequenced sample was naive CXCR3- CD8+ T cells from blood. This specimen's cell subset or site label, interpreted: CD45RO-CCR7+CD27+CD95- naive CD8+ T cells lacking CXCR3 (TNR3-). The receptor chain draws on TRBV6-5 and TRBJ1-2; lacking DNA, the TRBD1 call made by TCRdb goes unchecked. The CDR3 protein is CASSPRDRGGNYGYTF.